These 8 T cell receptor beta chains were sequenced from one sample in a study of regulatory T cells in long-lasting Graves disease. The time point was: newly diagnosed GD, antithyroid drugs for less than 3 months. Researchers made the TCR library from RNA that was extracted from PBMCs. Through Arm-PCR of CDR3 regions and iRepertoire HTBI primers, TCR beta libraries were built. A single record per CDR3 protein comes from TCRdb applying MiXCR to the multiplex PCR reads. The data contain 400,000 to 500,000 distinct CDR3 sequences, approximately 15% of them singletons. This same sample was also part of a study on T cells in Graves' hyperthyroidism and ophthalmopathy.

The sequenced sample was peripheral blood mononuclear cells (PBMCs), obtained at new diagnosis, from a patient treated with antithyroid drugs. The receptor set was obtained from a woman aged 25 to 39 with Graves disease.

This rearrangement joins TRBV28 to TRBJ1-2; 8 bases are a match to TRBD1. Germline trimming cut 2 bases from V and 7 bases from J; bases unmatched to any gene: 6. Germline V gene sequence: CDR1 MDHEN, CDR2 SYDVKM. CDR3 length: 14 residues. DNA of the CDR3: TGTGCCAGCAGTTTAGGGGGGACAGGCGGTGGCTACACCTTC. Its protein product is CASSLGGTGGGYTF.

This clonotype was found many times. V usage is TRBV12-3 or TRBV12-4 and J usage is TRBJ1-4; D unclear. The CDR3 contains 14 residues. The germline V and J ends were trimmed by 3 bases and 8 bases, with 13 bases remaining between them. The CDR3 loop is CASSFGPKAEKLFF. DNA for the CDR3: TGTGCCAGCAGTTTCGGACCCAAGGCGGAAAAACTGTTTTTT.

Many counts were recorded for this clonotype. CDR3 amino acids: CASSLVQGAGELFF. In DNA form, the CDR3 reads TGCGCCAGCAGCTTGGTCCAGGGAGCCGGGGAGCTGTTTTTT. The chain is built from TRBV5-1 and TRBJ2-2; tentatively, D is TRBD1 or TRBD2 (5 bases each). CDR1 SGHRS and CDR2 YFSETQ come from the germline V gene. This CDR3 has 14 amino acids. The V end lost 0 bases, the J end lost 6 bases, and 9 bases lay between the germline ends. The complete variable domain, with remaining parts taken from reference TRBV5-1 and TRBJ2-2, reads KAGVTQTPRYLIKTRGQQVTLSCSPISGHRSVSWYQQTPGQGLQFLFEYFSETQRNKGNFPGRFSGRQFSNSRSEMNVSTLELGDSALYLCASSLVQGAGELFFGEGSRLTVL.

This clonotype showed up many times. The chain is built from TRBV28 and TRBJ2-5, with D perhaps TRBD1 or TRBD2 (5 bases each). Germline values: CDR1 MDHEN, CDR2 SYDVKM. This CDR3 comprises 12 residues. Trimming shortened V by 11 bases and J by 2 bases, and 12 bases separated the two germline ends. This chain's CDR3 is CAARDVQETQYF. The CDR3 nucleotides are TGTGCCGCAAGGGACGTACAAGAGACCCAGTACTTC.

This sequence joins TRBV30 and TRBJ2-1; TRBD2 is a possible D gene (5 bases). Germline V gives CDR1 GTSNPN, CDR2 SVGIG (reference sequence). V lost 6 bases and J 3 bases, leaving 6 bases between the germline ends. This CDR3 spans 11 amino acids. The CDR3 nucleotides read TGTGCCTGCCGGGACTACAATGAGCAGTTCTTC. Its protein product is CACRDYNEQFF.

The sample holds many counts of this clonotype. This sequence joins TRBV7-3 and TRBJ2-3, with 12 bases aligning to TRBD2. In germline, CDR1 is SGHTA, CDR2 FQGTGA. The V segment lost 4 bases and the J segment 5 bases; nucleotides outside the gene matches: 4. The CDR3 contains 15 residues. CDR3 in amino acids: CASSSTGLAGDTQYF. The CDR3 nucleotides read TGTGCCAGCAGCTCCACGGGACTAGCGGGAGATACGCAGTATTTT.

This clonotype was seen repeatedly, ten times or more. This chain connects TRBV4-1 to TRBJ1-1; D call uncertain. The CDR3 has 15 amino acids. Looked up from germline, CDR1 is MGHRA and CDR2 is YSYEKL. V was clipped by 1 base and J by 2 bases, with 11 bases between them. CDR3 sequence reads: CASSQVVPGNTEAFF. CDR3 nucleotides: TGCGCCAGCAGCCAAGTAGTCCCGGGTAACACTGAAGCTTTCTTT.

This clonotype was counted many times. The rearrangement links TRBV18 to TRBJ2-7; no clear D gene. V was cut by 2 bases and J by 2 bases, with 7 bases left in between. The CDR3 loop spans 13 amino acids. Germline CDR1 KGHSH, CDR2 LQKENI. The CDR3: CASSPIGPYEQYF. As DNA, the CDR3 is TGTGCCAGCTCACCAATTGGCCCCTACGAGCAGTACTTC.